What follows are 21 T cell receptor beta chains derived from one specimen sequenced in a study of T cells in Graves' hyperthyroidism and ophthalmopathy. Authors of the study amplified TCR beta CDR3 regions from RNA transcripts. The primer set for the first-round RT-PCR of the TCR CDR3 was HTBI. TCRdb analysed the multiplex PCR reads with MiXCR anew, one entry per CDR3 protein. The sample carries about 840,000 distinct CDR3 sequences, more than 30% recorded once. Sequencing was done on a sample of blood. All receptors come from a man between 18 and 29 years old with Graves' hyperthyroidism.

This clonotype was found once. This chain connects TRBV2 to TRBJ2-7; maybe TRBD1 (6 bases). Germline-derived CDR1 and CDR2 are SNHLY and FYNNEI. The CDR3 is 14 residues long. V dropped 8 bases and J dropped 1 base, with 15 bases sitting between them. This chain's CDR3 is CASSPWDTSYEQYF. The CDR3, as DNA: TGTGCCAGCTCACCCTGGGACACTTCCTACGAGCAGTACTTC.

The V gene is TRBV9, the J gene TRBJ2-2; 8 bases line up with TRBD1. Germline V gene lookup returns CDR1 SGDLS and CDR2 YYNGEE. The J segment lost 2 bases and the V segment lost 6 bases, leaving 9 bases of the junction unmatched. CDR3 size: 16 residues. The CDR3 nucleotides read TGTGCCAGCACCCCAGGGGGCGGACGTAACACCGGGGAGCTGTTTTTT. It encodes CASTPGGGRNTGELFF.

This chain uses TRBV24-1 with TRBJ2-6, with D possibly matching TRBD1 (5 bases). Trimming left V 9 bases short and J 2 bases short, with 7 bases between. CDR3 length: 13 amino acids. Germline CDR1 reads KGHDR; CDR2 reads SFDVKD. CDR3 protein: CATQGAGANVLTF. The DNA of the CDR3 is TGTGCCACCCAGGGCGCTGGGGCCAACGTCCTGACTTTC.

The rearrangement joins TRBV12-3 or TRBV12-4 to TRBJ1-2; 9 nucleotides align to TRBD1. The CDR3 extends over 15 amino acids. Unmatched junction bases numbered 9, after V lost 6 bases and J lost 4 bases. The CDR3 protein is CASSHPGQGLYGYTF. CDR3 sequence (DNA): TGTGCCAGCAGCCATCCGGGACAGGGTCTCTATGGCTACACCTTC.

This clonotype has at least ten counts. V and J are TRBV5-5 and TRBJ1-1, with D hard to call. There are 14 residues in the CDR3. Germline values: CDR1 SGHKS, CDR2 YYEKEE (reference sequence). V lost 3 bases, J lost 1 base, and 10 bases lay in between. As DNA, the CDR3 is TGTGCCAGCAGCTCCACTGAGAGGAACACTGAAGCTTTCTTT. This gives the protein CASSSTERNTEAFF.

At least ten counts were recorded for this clonotype. The V gene is TRBV7-9, the J gene TRBJ1-2; TRBD1 matches at 7 bases. This CDR3 is built from 13 residues. CDR1 and CDR2 from the germline V gene are SEHNR and FQNEAQ (reference sequence). V gave up 7 bases and J gave up 8 bases; unmatched junction bases: 10. CDR3 protein: CASTRDSFSGYTF. CDR3 coding DNA: TGTGCCAGCACCAGGGACAGTTTTTCGGGCTACACCTTC. The full variable domain, with the rest looked up from reference TRBV7-9 and TRBJ1-2, is DTGVSQNPRHKITKRGQNVTFRCDPISEHNRLYWYRQTLGQGPEFLTYFQNEAQLEKSRLLSDRFSAERPKGSFSTLEIQRTEQGDSAMYLCASTRDSFSGYTFGSGTRLTVV.

This chain joins TRBV7-9 and TRBJ2-1, with D perhaps assigned TRBD1 or TRBD2 (5 bases each). Germline V gene sequence: CDR1 SEHNR, CDR2 FQNEAQ (reference sequence). The length of the CDR3 is 14 residues. V was clipped by 3 bases and J by 8 bases, with 14 bases between them. CDR3: CASSLGRELDEQFF. For the CDR3, the DNA is TGTGCCAGCAGCTTGGGCAGGGAGTTGGATGAGCAGTTCTTC.

With respect to this clonotype: Being one base from a much bigger clone, this may be a read error. This chain links TRBV7-9 with TRBJ2-5; D possibly corresponds to TRBD1 (5 bases). The J call could be wrong; TRBJ2-7 is a better fit for the DNA end. The CDR3 contains 14 residues. The germline gives CDR1 SEHNR, CDR2 FQNEAQ (reference sequence). The CDR3 nucleotides read TGTGCCAACAGCTCCCTGACAGAAACCTACGAGCAGTACTTC. Translating it yields CANSSLTETYEQYF.

This clonotype came up many times. Sequence at one end of the junction differs from germline and may be a read error. This chain connects TRBV5-1 to TRBJ1-1, with D unresolved. The CDR3 covers 13 residues. The germline V gene encodes CDR1 SGHRS and CDR2 YFSETQ. The CDR3 region has the DNA TGTGCCAGCAGCTTGGCCGTGGGCACTGAAGCTTTCTTT. It is translated as CASSLAVGTEAFF.

The chain couples TRBV10-3 to TRBJ2-5; TRBD2 aligns across 7 bases. This CDR3 is built from 13 residues. The trim removed 6 bases at V and 5 bases at J, leaving 6 bases unmatched. CDR1 and CDR2 (germline): ENHRY, SYGVKD. CDR3 sequence (DNA): TGTGCCATCAGCGCCGGGAGGTCGGAGACCCAGTACTTC. Translated, it gives CAISAGRSETQYF.

This clonotype came up many times. One junction end does not reproduce the germline sequence, and a read error may be involved. The chain employs TRBV19 and TRBJ1-5; D gene uncertain. The length of the CDR3 is 11 residues. Germline CDR1 LNHDA, CDR2 SQIVND (reference sequence). The CDR3 sequence is CLGYSNQPQHF. CDR3 nucleotide sequence: TGCTTGGGTTATAGCAATCAGCCCCAGCATTTT.

J is TRBJ1-2 and V is TRBV20-1; maybe TRBD1 (5 bases). Per germline, CDR1 DFQATT and CDR2 SNEGSKA (reference sequence). CDR3 length equals 11 residues. V lost 3 bases, J lost 8 bases, and 10 bases lay in between. CDR3 coding DNA: TGCAGTGCTAGGGGGGGGTGGGGCTACACCTTC. Translating gives CSARGGWGYTF.

In its sample, this clonotype was seen many times. V gene TRBV29-1 combines with J gene TRBJ2-5; D may correspond to TRBD1 or TRBD2 (5 bases each). Germline V CDR1 and CDR2: SQVTM, ANQGSEA. V lost 5 bases and J lost 3, with 13 bases in between. This CDR3 region has 13 residues. CDR3 nucleotide sequence: TGCAGCGTTCAAGGGCTGGGGGAAGAGACCCAGTACTTC. As protein: CSVQGLGEETQYF.

The J gene is TRBJ2-7, the V gene TRBV11-1; 8 nucleotides line up with TRBD1. CDR3 size: 15 residues. Trimming removed 5 bases from V and 5 bases from J; junction bases left unmatched: 11. Germline assignment: CDR1 SGHAT and CDR2 FQDESV (reference sequence). CDR3 DNA sequence: TGTGCCAGCAGCCCAGGACAGGGTACGAGGGACGAGCAGTACTTC. It translates to CASSPGQGTRDEQYF.

V usage is TRBV9 and J usage is TRBJ2-5, with D possibly TRBD1 on 5 matching bases. Trimming left V 4 bases short and J 7 bases short, with 14 bases between. From germline, CDR1 is SGDLS and CDR2 YYNGEE. This CDR3 is built from 13 residues. CDR3 in DNA: TGTGCCAGCAGCACAAAGACAGAGACGACCCAGTACTTC. As protein: CASSTKTETTQYF.

Only a few counts were recorded for this clonotype. This sequence joins TRBV19 and TRBJ2-7; 7 positions agree with TRBD2. The V segment lost 10 bases and the J segment 0 bases; nucleotides outside the gene matches: 6. The CDR3 is 13 amino acids. Per germline, CDR1 LNHDA and CDR2 SQIVND (reference sequence). The CDR3 DNA reads as TGTGCCACTTCGAGCGGGATCTCCTACGAGCAGTACTTC. Translated: CATSSGISYEQYF.

Ten or more counts support this clonotype. The V call is TRBV7-9, the J call TRBJ2-5; 7 bases map to TRBD1. This CDR3 is built from 14 residues. Trimming cost V 5 bases and J 1 base; bases outside gene matches: 4. Germline V lookup: CDR1 SEHNR, CDR2 FQNEAQ (reference sequence). CDR3 amino acids: CASSVRQGQETQYF. CDR3 coding DNA: TGTGCCAGCAGCGTCCGACAGGGCCAAGAGACCCAGTACTTC.

This clonotype occurred many times. The rearrangement links TRBV20-1 to TRBJ1-2, with 9 bases that match TRBD1. This CDR3 is built from 12 residues. V lost 3 bases to trimming and J lost 9 bases; unmatched junction nucleotides: 5. Germline V lookup: CDR1 DFQATT, CDR2 SNEGSKA (reference sequence). The CDR3 sequence: CSASDRGASYTF. The CDR3 region has the DNA TGCAGTGCTAGTGACAGGGGGGCGAGCTACACCTTC.

The CDR3 coding sequence is TGCGCCAGCAGCCAAGGACAGCTCCAAGAGACCCAGTACTTC. Translating gives CASSQGQLQETQYF. The V gene is TRBV4-1, the J gene TRBJ2-5, with D perhaps TRBD1 (5 bases). The V and J ends lost 1 base and 1 base respectively, with 7 bases between them. The CDR3 has 14 amino acids. The germline V gene encodes CDR1 MGHRA and CDR2 YSYEKL.

This rearrangement joins TRBV7-9 to TRBJ2-7; D is ambiguous. The germline CDR1 and CDR2 sequences are SEHNR and FQNEAQ (reference sequence). Trimming removed 4 bases from V and 5 bases from J, with 12 bases in between. There are 13 residues in the CDR3. The CDR3 DNA follows: TGTGCCAGCAGCTCGGCCAGCCCGAACGAGCAGTACTTC. This sequence encodes CASSSASPNEQYF.

The sample holds a few counts of this clonotype. The rearrangement joins TRBV9 to TRBJ1-2; D remains ambiguous. CDR1 and CDR2 (germline): SGDLS, YYNGEE. This CDR3 is 13 amino acids long. Trimming left V 1 base short and J 6 bases short, with 10 bases between. The CDR3 nucleotides are TGTGCCAGCAGCGTAACTCAACGGGATGGCTACACCTTC. It translates to CASSVTQRDGYTF.